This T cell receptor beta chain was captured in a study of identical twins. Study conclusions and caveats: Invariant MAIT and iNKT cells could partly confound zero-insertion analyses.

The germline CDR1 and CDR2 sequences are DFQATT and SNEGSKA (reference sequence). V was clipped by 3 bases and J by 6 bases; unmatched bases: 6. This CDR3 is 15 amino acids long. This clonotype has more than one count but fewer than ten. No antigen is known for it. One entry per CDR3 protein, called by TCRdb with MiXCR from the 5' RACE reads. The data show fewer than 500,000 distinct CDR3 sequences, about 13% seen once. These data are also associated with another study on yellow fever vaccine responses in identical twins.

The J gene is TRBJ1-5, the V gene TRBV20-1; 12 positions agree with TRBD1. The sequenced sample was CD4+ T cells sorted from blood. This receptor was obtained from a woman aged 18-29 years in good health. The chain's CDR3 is CSAREGQGAGQPQHF. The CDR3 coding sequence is TGCAGTGCTAGGGAGGGACAGGGGGCGGGTCAGCCCCAGCATTTT.